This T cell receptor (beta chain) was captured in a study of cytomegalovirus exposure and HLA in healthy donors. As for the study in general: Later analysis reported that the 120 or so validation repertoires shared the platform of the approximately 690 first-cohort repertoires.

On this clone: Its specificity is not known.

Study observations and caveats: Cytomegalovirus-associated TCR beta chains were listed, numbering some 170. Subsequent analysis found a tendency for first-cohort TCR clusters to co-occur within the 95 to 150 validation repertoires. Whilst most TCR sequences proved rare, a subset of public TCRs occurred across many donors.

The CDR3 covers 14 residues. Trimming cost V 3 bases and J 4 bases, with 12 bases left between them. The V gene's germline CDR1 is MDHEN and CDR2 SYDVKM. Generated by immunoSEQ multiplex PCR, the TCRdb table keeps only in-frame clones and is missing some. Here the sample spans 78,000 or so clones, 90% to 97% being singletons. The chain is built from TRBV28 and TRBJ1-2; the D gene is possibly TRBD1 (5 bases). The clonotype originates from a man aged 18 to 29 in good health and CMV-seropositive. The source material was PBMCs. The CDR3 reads CASSLNRRGYGYTF. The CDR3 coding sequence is TGTGCCAGCAGTTTGAACAGGAGGGGCTATGGCTACACCTTC.